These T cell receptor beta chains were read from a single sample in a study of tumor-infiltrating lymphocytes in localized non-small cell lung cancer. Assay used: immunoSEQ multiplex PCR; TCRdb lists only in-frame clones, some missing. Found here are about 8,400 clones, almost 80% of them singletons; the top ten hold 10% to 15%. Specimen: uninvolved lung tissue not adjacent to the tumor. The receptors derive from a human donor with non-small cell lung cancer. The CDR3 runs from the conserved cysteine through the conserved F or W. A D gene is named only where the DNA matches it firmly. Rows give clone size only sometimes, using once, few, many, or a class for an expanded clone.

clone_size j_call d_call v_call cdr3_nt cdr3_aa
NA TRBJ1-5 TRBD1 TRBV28 TGTGCCAGCAGTCCAGGGGGGGGCAATCAGCCCCAGCATTTT CASSPGGGNQPQHF
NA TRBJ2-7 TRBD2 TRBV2 TGTGCCAGCAGTGAGGGGACTAGCAACGAGCAGTACTTC CASSEGTSNEQYF
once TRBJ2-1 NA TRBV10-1 TGCGCCAGCAGGGAGGCACAGAACTCCTACAATGAGCAGTTCTTC CASREAQNSYNEQFF
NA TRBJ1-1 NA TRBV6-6 TGTGCCAGCAGGGATCGACAGGCACCGAACACTGAAGCTTTCTTT CASRDRQAPNTEAFF
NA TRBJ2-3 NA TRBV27 TGTGCCAGCAGTTTATCCCGGCGGGATACGCAGTATTTT CASSLSRRDTQYF
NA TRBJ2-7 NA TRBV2 TGTGCCAGCAGTGGGGGTAGGACAAACTCCTACGAGCAGTACTTC CASSGGRTNSYEQYF
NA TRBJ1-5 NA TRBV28 TGTGCCAGCAGTTTCCGAGCTCAGCCCCAGCATTTT CASSFRAQPQHF
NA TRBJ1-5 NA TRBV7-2 TGTGCCAGCAGCTTAGCCGGACGGTTAAAGCCCCAGCATTTT CASSLAGRLKPQHF
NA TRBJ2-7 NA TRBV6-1 TGTGCCAGCAGTGGCGGGGACATCATCTCCTCCTACGAGCAGTACTTC CASSGGDIISSYEQYF
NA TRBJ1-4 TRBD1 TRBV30 TGTGCCTGGAGTGCGACAGGGCGTGAGGAAAAACTGTTTTTT CAWSATGREEKLFF
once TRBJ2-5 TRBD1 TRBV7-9 TGTGCCAGCAGCTTTCCGGGACAGGGAACCATCGAGACCCAGTACTTC CASSFPGQGTIETQYF
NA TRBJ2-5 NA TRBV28 TGTGCCAGCAACAGAGGAGGGGGGCGGGAGACCCAGTACTTC CASNRGGGRETQYF
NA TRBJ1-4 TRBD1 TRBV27 TGTGCCAGCAGTTTCTGGGGACAGGGCTCAACTAATGAAAAACTGTTTTTT CASSFWGQGSTNEKLFF
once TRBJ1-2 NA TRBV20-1 TGCAGTGCCCATAGGGGCTACACCTTC CSAHRGYTF
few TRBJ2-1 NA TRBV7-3 TGTGCCAGCAGCCCTCAGCTAGGTGAGCAGTTCTTC CASSPQLGEQFF
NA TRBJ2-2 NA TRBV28 TGTGCCAGCAGTTTCCCCGGGGAGCTGTTTTTT CASSFPGELFF
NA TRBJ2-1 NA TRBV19 TGTGCCAGTAGTTTCCGGGGGCTTACCAATGAGCAGTTCTTC CASSFRGLTNEQFF
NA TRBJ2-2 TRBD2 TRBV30 TGTGCCTGGGATCCGGGACTAGCGAACACCGGGGAGCTGTTTTTT CAWDPGLANTGELFF
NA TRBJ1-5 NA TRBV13 TGTGCCAGCAGCTCCCGGGGCCGTGACCCTCAACAGCCCCAGCATTTT CASSSRGRDPQQPQHF
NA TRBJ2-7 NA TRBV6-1 TGTGCCAGCAGCTCAGGGTTCGAGCAGTACTTC CASSSGFEQYF